Included here is one T cell receptor (beta chain) sequence, with context. Its antigen remains unidentified. TCRdb's table, derived via immunoSEQ multiplex PCR, lists solely in-frame clones and lacks some. The sample yields some 800,000 clones, roughly 92% seen once. The data belong to a study of shared clonotypes between healthy human individuals. Only CD45RO-negative cells positively selected for CCR7 counted as naive CD8 cells, so terminally differentiated effector memory CD45RA+ cells were excluded. Germline CDR1 reads KGHSH; CDR2 reads LQKENI. The ends were cut back, 2 bases at V and 4 bases at J, with 8 bases in the middle. The CDR3 covers 14 residues. The study, taken as a whole, reports: In general, naive subsets displayed greater estimated richness than memory subsets did. Donors were few, which limited the genetic and exposure-history diversity represented.

The clonotype was recovered from a man aged 25 to 40 in good health. The chain has TRBV18 and TRBJ2-2; TRBD1 or TRBD2 may be the D gene (5 bases each). The sequenced sample consisted of naive CD8+ T cells sorted from blood. CDR3 sequence: CASSPGGPTGELFF. The DNA of the CDR3 is TGTGCCAGCTCACCAGGGGGTCCCACCGGGGAGCTGTTTTTT.